This TCR beta chain was found in a study of PD-1 blockade in mismatch repair-deficient tumors. Whole-study findings and limits: Tumor-resident clones, often absent from pretreatment blood, expanded after pembrolizumab and then contracted.

The V gene lost 4 bases and the J gene lost 3 bases, with 14 bases spanning the gap. The CDR3 is made up of 15 amino acids. A note on this clone: The antigen is unknown.

Profiled with immunoSEQ multiplex PCR; TCRdb holds only in-frame clones, not every one. The sample yields 40,000 to 60,000 clones, around 82% seen once. All patients were mismatch repair deficient, assessed by either PCR or immunohistochemistry. A few pembrolizumab responders had their TCRs sequenced. The rearrangement uses TRBV5-3 and TRBJ2-1; tentatively, D is TRBD1 (6 bases). TRBV5-3 is an open reading frame, and its role is uncertain. The TCR sequence derives from an adult with mismatch repair-deficient cancer. Sequencing used peripheral blood, obtained 4 weeks after starting pembrolizumab. The CDR3 is CARSTCRDIYNEQFF. CDR3 nucleotides: TGTGCCAGAAGCACCTGCCGGGACATCTACAATGAGCAGTTCTTC.